This T cell receptor (beta chain) was documented in a study of shared clonotypes between healthy human individuals (dated by TCRdb to 2019 to 2021). With respect to the entire study: A couple of women and a few men aged 18 to 49 years were included in the cohort. For each donor, three plates each were used for CD4 naive and CD4 memory, two plates were used for CD8 naive, and one plate was used for CD8 memory. To estimate repertoire size and how much clonotypes are shared between individuals, the study performed deep sequencing of blood TCR repertoires from a handful of healthy adults. Libraries were prepared and TCR repertoires were sequenced by different laboratories using diverse techniques, in order to increase sequencing depth and limit assay-specific biases. Per donor, leukapheresis produced somewhere between about 0.8 and 9 billion PBMCs. On the study overall, not on this receptor specifically: Naive subsets generally had larger estimated clonotype richness than memory subsets. Compared with non-shared clonotypes, clonotypes shared by all four sorted-subset donors had higher generation probabilities. Because the study included only a small number of donors, the genetic and exposure-history diversity represented was limited. Only blood was sampled, and tissue TCR repertoires likely differ from those in blood. Rarefaction of sorted-subset datasets indicated incomplete sequencing despite the large sequencing depth. Based on pairwise subsampling, the degree of clonotype sharing among donors was expected to be affected by sequencing depth. Approximately 5% of naive CD4, roughly 3.6% of naive CD8, roughly 2.5% of memory CD4, and about 0.4% of memory CD8 clonotypes were shared across several donors.

CD8 naive samples consisted of CD45RO-negative cells that were positively selected for CCR7, yielding a CD45RA+CCR7+ population without TemRA cells. The donors were healthy, HIV-negative adults with no recently reported acute infections or vaccinations. All donors were Caucasian adults living in Nashville, Tennessee, USA. After blood collection by leukapheresis, PBMCs were isolated using Ficoll-Histopaque density gradient centrifugation and then cryopreserved in the vapor phase of liquid nitrogen. Analytical flow cytometry was used to check the purity and quantity of every magnetically sorted T cell population. Each sorted fraction had its genomic DNA isolated and then quantified by UV absorbance on a Nanodrop 2000c. As concerns this clone: What this receptor recognizes is not known. Base qualities are not recorded, but no much larger clone differs from it by a single base.

Using the deep immunoSEQ assay, multiplex PCR amplified TCR CDR3 regions from genomic DNA. Extracted genomic DNA from each cell subset was spread evenly across all wells of several immunoSEQ 96-well plates, with each plate serving as a replicate. For sorted subsets, 200 to 250 ng genomic DNA, equal to tens of thousands of T cell genomes, was loaded into each replicate PCR. Purified libraries were quantified with a Qubit 3.0 fluorometer, sized on a Bioanalyzer 2100, and re-quantified with the KAPA Library Quantification kit. Each immunoSEQ 96-well plate was sequenced on its own single-read 150-cycle Illumina NextSeq 550 flow cell. In the source study's methods: The immunoSEQ output contained only junctional sequences without quality scores, so filtering could not match that applied to full-length reads. To assign V/J genes and CDR3, sequences were annotated using PyIR, a Python wrapper for IgBLAST v1.9, with IMGT germline references. Reads were removed for weak V/J assignments (E-value above 1e-6), missing CDR3, stop codons, out-of-frame junctions, or ambiguous translated residues. A V3J clonotype was defined by an identical inferred V gene, J gene, and CDR3 amino acid sequence. Percentage overlap between repertoires was calculated by dividing the number of shared unique clonotypes by the size of the smaller repertoire. Three approaches were used to assess repertoire richness: RTK rarefaction, the Chao1 estimator, and Recon v2.1 estimates of unobserved clonotypes. Generation probabilities were computed with OLGA for all TCRbeta clonotypes obtained by the gDNA method from several donors. This is the immuneACCESS table as TCRdb keeps it, with only in-frame sequences that have V and J called. A part of the clones is gone; compared with another copy, unresolved V genes explain less than half, and the rest is unexplained. That table gives V, J and clone size, and the DNA gave D and trimming. Counted in this sample were about 2.2 million clones; about 92% of them appeared once. 1.7% of the sample goes to the ten largest clones.

The sequenced sample was naive CD8+ T cells from PBMCs. The label giving this sample's cell subset or site can be read as: CD45RA+CCR7+. This TCR was recovered from a man in his late teens or twenties in good health. Some clones in this sample may be carry-over from other donors' samples.

The CDR3 region: CASTFRTGLVEQGTGELFF. The DNA reads TGTGCCAGCACCTTCCGGACAGGGCTAGTAGAACAGGGAACCGGGGAGCTGTTTTTT. The chain joins TRBV7-9 to TRBJ2-2, with TRBD1 identical over 8 junction bases. From the germline V gene (reference sequence), CDR1 is SEHNR and CDR2 is FQNEAQ. The CDR3 goes from the cysteine to the phenylalanine over 19 residues. Just the 57-base CDR3 DNA is kept, in frame starting at base 1. The germline V end is reduced by 7 bases and the J end by 5 bases; junction bases left unmatched: 21. Full variable domain (CDR3 extended with the reference TRBV7-9 and TRBJ2-2 proteins): DTGVSQNPRHKITKRGQNVTFRCDPISEHNRLYWYRQTLGQGPEFLTYFQNEAQLEKSRLLSDRFSAERPKGSFSTLEIQRTEQGDSAMYLCASTFRTGLVEQGTGELFFGEGSRLTVL.